The present TCR beta chain was sequenced within a study of cytomegalovirus exposure and HLA in healthy donors. The PCR ran on 60 Vbeta and 13 Jbeta primers. Profiled with immunoSEQ multiplex PCR; TCRdb holds only in-frame clones, not every one. This table holds 200,000 to 250,000 clones. As concerns this clone: Its antigen remains unknown.

The study's findings and limits: Three CMV-associated chains were confirmed in vitro to be specific for CMV antigens. Follow-up analysis later connected one missense variant in DCLRE1C with trimming of TCR beta V- and J-genes. CMV serostatus was the only recorded immune exposure for donors. Altogether, 164 TCR beta chains were recorded as cytomegalovirus-associated.

The CDR3 runs 14 residues. V gave up 2 bases and J gave up 5 bases, with 12 bases separating them. Germline V gene lookup returns CDR1 MNHEY and CDR2 SVGAGI. The sample comprised PBMCs. This TCR derives from a young woman in good health and CMV-seropositive. The rearrangement uses TRBV6-5 and TRBJ1-1, with D possibly matching TRBD1 (5 bases). The CDR3 protein is CASSYLFRGTEAFF. The CDR3 bases are TGTGCCAGCAGTTACCTCTTCCGGGGGACTGAAGCTTTCTTT.